This T cell receptor beta chain was retrieved from a study of T-cell memory formation after mild COVID-19. Study-wide context: Clusters of TCRs were largely donor specific. Study-wide points: Shrinking CD4+ clones were chiefly CM and EM; CD8+ ones were chiefly EMRA. CD4+ bias marked clones expanding day 15 to 37, unlike balanced contracting clones. Some clones that responded turned up in pre-infection memory, which suggests that cross-reactive memory joined in.

This CDR3 comprises 15 residues. Germline-derived CDR1 and CDR2 are SGHAT and FQNNGV. The ends lost 4 bases at V and 7 bases at J; junction bases unmatched: 8. As for this clonotype: What it binds is not known.

In TCRdb, the 5' RACE reads were re-called with MiXCR into one record per CDR3 protein. In the table there are 400,000 to 500,000 distinct CDR3 sequences, roughly 24% of which are singletons. V is TRBV11-2 and J is TRBJ2-1; 9 bases match TRBD2. Material for sequencing was PBMCs or a T cell subset sorted from them (not recorded which). This clonotype was sampled from an adult woman who had mild COVID-19 (a few samples of this study predate the infection). Cell type and time point are not known. The CDR3 protein is CASSSLAGGPNEQFF. CDR3 bases: TGTGCCAGCAGCTCTTTGGCGGGGGGGCCGAATGAGCAGTTCTTC. The whole variable domain, filled in from reference TRBV11-2 and TRBJ2-1, reads EAGVAQSPRYKIIEKRQSVAFWCNPISGHATLYWYQQILGQGPKLLIQFQNNGVVDDSQLPKDRFSAERLKGVDSTLKIQPAKLEDSAVYLCASSSLAGGPNEQFFGPGTRLTVL.